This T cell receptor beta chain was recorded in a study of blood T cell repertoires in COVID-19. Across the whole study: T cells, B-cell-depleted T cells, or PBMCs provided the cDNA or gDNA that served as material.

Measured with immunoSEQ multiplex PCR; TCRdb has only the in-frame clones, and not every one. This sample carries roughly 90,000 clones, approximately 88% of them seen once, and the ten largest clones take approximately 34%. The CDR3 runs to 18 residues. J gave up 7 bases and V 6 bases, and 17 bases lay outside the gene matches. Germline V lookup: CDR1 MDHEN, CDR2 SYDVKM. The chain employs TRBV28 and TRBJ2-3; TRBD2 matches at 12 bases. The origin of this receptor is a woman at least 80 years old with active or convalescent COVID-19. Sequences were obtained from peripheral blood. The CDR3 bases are TGTGCCAGCAGGTCGCTCCGTCAGACTAGCGGGAGACTTAATACGCAGTATTTT. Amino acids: CASRSLRQTSGRLNTQYF.